One and the same sample provided the 23 T cell receptor beta chains below, sequenced in a study of PD-1 blockade in mismatch repair-deficient tumors. Sequencing used immunoSEQ multiplex PCR; TCRdb keeps in-frame clones, though not all of them. The sample lists about 51,000 clones; roughly 80% were seen once. Sequenced material: peripheral blood, taken roughly 21 weeks after starting pembrolizumab. All receptors come from an adult with mismatch repair-deficient cancer.

The chain links TRBV27 to TRBJ2-7; D uncertain. Trimming left V 2 bases short and J 0 bases short, with 17 bases between. CDR1 MNHEY and CDR2 SMNVEV come from the germline V gene (reference sequence). The CDR3 covers 17 residues. CDR3 sequence reads: CASSLRPPATSSYEQYF. CDR3 in DNA: TGTGCCAGCAGTTTACGACCCCCCGCGACGAGCTCCTACGAGCAGTACTTC.

The rearrangement uses TRBV7-9 and TRBJ1-2, with unresolved D. Trimming took off 5 bases at V and 5 bases at J, with 12 bases between the two ends. CDR3 length: 13 residues. Germline assignment: CDR1 SEHNR and CDR2 FQNEAQ (reference sequence). The CDR3 here is CASSPSGQYGYTF. CDR3 DNA sequence: TGTGCCAGCAGCCCTTCGGGTCAATATGGCTACACCTTC.

The V call is TRBV2, the J call TRBJ1-1; D unclear. Germline lookup yields CDR1 SNHLY and CDR2 FYNNEI. CDR3 size: 11 residues. V was cut by 9 bases and J by 7 bases, with 12 bases left in between. CDR3 residues: CARTRESEAFF. In nucleotides, the CDR3 is TGTGCCAGGACGAGAGAAAGTGAAGCTTTCTTT.

The chain has TRBV4-3 and TRBJ2-7, with 7 bases aligning to TRBD1. V was clipped by 1 base and J by 2 bases; unmatched bases: 5. This CDR3 spans 15 amino acids. From germline, CDR1 is LGHNA and CDR2 YSLEER. Here the CDR3 reads CASSQGTGITYEQYF. As DNA, the CDR3 is TGCGCCAGCAGCCAAGGGACAGGTATCACCTACGAGCAGTACTTC.

The chain has TRBV5-1 and TRBJ2-7; unclear D gene. Germline assignment: CDR1 SGHRS and CDR2 YFSETQ. The germline V and J ends were trimmed by 2 bases and 5 bases, with 14 bases remaining between them. This CDR3 is built from 14 residues. The CDR3: CASSLLDSSHEQYF. As DNA, the CDR3 is TGCGCCAGCAGCTTATTGGATAGTAGCCACGAGCAGTACTTC.

In DNA, the CDR3 is TGCGCCAGCAGCCCCAATGGGGACGACAATGAGCAGTTCTTC. This sequence encodes CASSPNGDDNEQFF. V and J are TRBV5-1 and TRBJ2-1; D might be TRBD1 or TRBD2, each matching 5 bases. The CDR3 covers 14 residues. V dropped 4 bases and J dropped 5 bases, with 13 bases sitting between them. The V gene's germline CDR1 is SGHRS and CDR2 YFSETQ.

This rearrangement joins TRBV11-2 to TRBJ2-4, with 8 bases aligning to TRBD2. The CDR3 has 17 residues. Germline V gene lookup returns CDR1 SGHAT and CDR2 FQNNGV. V dropped 1 base and J dropped 0; count of bases not matched to a gene: 5. CDR3 region: CASSLATSGLAKNIQYF. The CDR3, as DNA: TGTGCCAGCAGCTTAGCTACTAGCGGTCTAGCCAAAAACATTCAGTACTTC.

This chain joins TRBV12-5 and TRBJ2-7; no reliable D call. Germline V gene lookup returns CDR1 LGHNT and CDR2 FRNRAP. The CDR3 consists of 16 residues. The V end was cut by 0 bases, the J end by 1 base, with 13 bases between. The DNA for the CDR3 is TGTGCTAGTGGTTTGGTATCAACCCGCGGATCCTACGAGCAGTACTTC. Its protein product is CASGLVSTRGSYEQYF.

V is TRBV10-3 and J is TRBJ2-2; 10 nucleotides align to TRBD2. The germline V gene has CDR1 ENHRY and CDR2 SYGVKD. J was trimmed by 5 bases and V by 8 bases; bases with no gene match: 11. The CDR3 extends over 16 amino acids. CDR3 region: CAIHGAGGPRTGELFF. Here the CDR3 DNA reads TGTGCCATCCATGGAGCGGGAGGGCCAAGAACCGGGGAGCTGTTTTTT.

This clone was found once. The chain recombines TRBV9 with TRBJ2-3, with D maybe TRBD2 (5 bases). V shed 1 base and J shed 2 bases, with 14 bases lying between them. The CDR3 has 16 amino acids. Germline CDR1 SGDLS, CDR2 YYNGEE. As DNA, the CDR3 is TGTGCCAGCAGCGTAAGAGCGGTGCTCGACACAGATACGCAGTATTTT. Amino acids: CASSVRAVLDTDTQYF. Using reference TRBV9 and TRBJ2-3 for the parts outside the CDR3, the full variable domain is DSGVTQTPKHLITATGQRVTLRCSPRSGDLSVYWYQQSLDQGLQFLIQYYNGEERAKGNILERFSAQQFPDLHSELNLSSLELGDSALYFCASSVRAVLDTDTQYFGPGTRLTVL.

The chain joins TRBV7-9 to TRBJ2-7; 7 nucleotides line up with TRBD2. Looked up from germline, CDR1 is SEHNR and CDR2 is FQNEAQ (reference sequence). Trimming at V came to 5 bases and at J to 3 bases, leaving 10 bases not matched to a gene. This CDR3 region has 15 residues. CDR3: CASSHPRGTIYEQYF. CDR3 DNA sequence: TGTGCCAGCAGCCACCCGCGAGGGACTATCTACGAGCAGTACTTC.

This clone occurred a few times. The rearrangement links TRBV2 to TRBJ1-2; 11 bases map to TRBD1. Germline V gene sequence: CDR1 SNHLY, CDR2 FYNNEI. The CDR3 has 14 amino acids. Unmatched junction bases numbered 5, after V lost 4 bases and J lost 7 bases. The CDR3 nucleotides are TGTGCCAGCAGTGTTGGACAGGGGGCCGGTGGCTACACCTTC. Protein product: CASSVGQGAGGYTF.

This chain joins TRBV9 and TRBJ1-1; possible D gene TRBD1, 5 bases. Germline V CDR1 and CDR2: SGDLS, YYNGEE. This CDR3 has 16 amino acids. V dropped 0 bases and J dropped 4 bases, with 16 bases sitting between them. CDR3 coding DNA: TGTGCCAGCAGCGTAGGGGCCGTCCGGGGGGGCACTGAAGCTTTCTTT. Amino acids: CASSVGAVRGGTEAFF.

In this sample, this clone turned up once. The J gene is TRBJ1-2, the V gene TRBV6-4; the D is unclear. This CDR3 has 13 amino acids. Germline V CDR1 and CDR2: MRHNA, SNTAGT. V lost 0 bases, J lost 4 bases, and 6 bases lay in between. The CDR3 DNA follows: TGTGCCAGCAGTGACTCGTCAGCCTATGGCTACACCTTC. Residues: CASSDSSAYGYTF.

The V gene is TRBV4-3, the J gene TRBJ2-3, with TRBD2 identical over 12 bases. The CDR3 loop spans 17 amino acids. The V segment lost 1 base and the J segment 3 bases; nucleotides outside the gene matches: 5. Per the germline V gene, CDR1 is LGHNA and CDR2 is YSLEER. Here the CDR3 DNA reads TGCGCCAGCAGCCAAGTCCCCGGGACTAGCGGGACAGATACGCAGTATTTT. Encoded protein: CASSQVPGTSGTDTQYF.

This rearrangement joins TRBV4-1 to TRBJ2-5, with D perhaps matching TRBD1 (6 bases). Between the trimmed V and J ends, which lost 4 bases and 1 base, there was a span of 13 bases. CDR1 and CDR2 (germline): MGHRA, YSYEKL. CDR3 size: 15 residues. The CDR3 coding sequence is TGCGCCAGCAGCCTTCGGACAGTGCCCCAAGAGACCCAGTACTTC. Its protein product is CASSLRTVPQETQYF.

This clone was recorded once. This chain uses TRBV4-2 with TRBJ2-3, with 10 bases fitting TRBD2. CDR1 and CDR2 (germline): LGHNA, YNFKEQ. The CDR3 sequence is 18 residues long. The J segment lost 6 bases and the V segment lost 4 bases, leaving 16 bases of the junction unmatched. As DNA, the CDR3 is TGTGCCAGCAGCCCAGTCGCGACGGTAGCGGGAGGAGGGGATACGCAGTATTTT. Its translation: CASSPVATVAGGGDTQYF.

The rearrangement joins TRBV11-1 to TRBJ2-7; TRBD1 might be the D (6 bases). In germline, CDR1 is SGHAT, CDR2 FQDESV (reference sequence). V lost 0 bases, J lost 2 bases, and 11 bases lay in between. The CDR3 runs 15 residues. CDR3 protein: CASSLAPTGPYEQYF. CDR3 DNA: TGTGCCAGCAGCTTAGCGCCAACAGGGCCCTACGAGCAGTACTTC.

The V call is TRBV29-1, the J call TRBJ1-2, with D possibly being TRBD1 (5 bases). Per the germline V gene, CDR1 is SQVTM and CDR2 is ANQGSEA. The CDR3 is made up of 16 amino acids. The ends were cut back, 0 bases at V and 3 bases at J, with 17 bases in the middle. The CDR3 here is CSVEDLTVGVHYGYTF. Written as DNA, the CDR3 is TGCAGCGTTGAAGATCTAACTGTAGGGGTTCACTATGGCTACACCTTC.

The rearrangement links TRBV12-1 to TRBJ1-4. TRBV12-1 counts as a pseudogene. The CDR3 is 16 residues long. The CDR3 is CASRVAGDTTNEKLFF. The DNA of the CDR3 is TGTGCCAGCCGCGTTGCGGGGGATACAACTAATGAAAAACTGTTTTTT.

The V and J genes are TRBV4-2 and TRBJ1-1; D might be TRBD1 (5 bases). Trimming cost V 3 bases and J 10 bases, with 18 bases left between them. Per the germline V gene, CDR1 is LGHNA and CDR2 is YNFKEQ. The CDR3 length is 14 residues. The CDR3 nucleotides are TGTGCCAGCAGCCAGCCGGGGACTCCCACGGCAGCTTTCTTT. Translated, it gives CASSQPGTPTAAFF.

This chain uses TRBV30 with TRBJ1-1; a weak D match, TRBD1 (5 bases). Trimming removed 8 bases from V and 2 bases from J, with 21 bases in between. Germline V CDR1 and CDR2: GTSNPN, SVGIG (reference sequence). The CDR3 spans 15 residues. CDR3: CAGKRNSGGNTEAFF. CDR3 DNA sequence: TGTGCCGGAAAACGAAACTCCGGGGGTAACACTGAAGCTTTCTTT. Variable domain in full (rest from reference TRBV30 and TRBJ1-1): SQTIHQWPATLVQPVGSPLSLECTVEGTSNPNLYWYRQAAGRGLQLLFYSVGIGQISSEVPQNLSASRPQDRQFILSSKKLLLSDSGFYLCAGKRNSGGNTEAFFGQGTRLTVV.

The chain has TRBV5-6 and TRBJ2-5; possibly TRBD2 for D (5 bases). The CDR3 consists of 15 residues. V shed 4 bases and J shed 7 bases, with 20 bases lying between them. Germline V gives CDR1 SGHDT, CDR2 YYEEEE. The CDR3 DNA sequence: TGTGCCAGCAGCGTTGGCGGGCAGATTGGGCGGACCCAGTACTTC. As protein: CASSVGGQIGRTQYF.